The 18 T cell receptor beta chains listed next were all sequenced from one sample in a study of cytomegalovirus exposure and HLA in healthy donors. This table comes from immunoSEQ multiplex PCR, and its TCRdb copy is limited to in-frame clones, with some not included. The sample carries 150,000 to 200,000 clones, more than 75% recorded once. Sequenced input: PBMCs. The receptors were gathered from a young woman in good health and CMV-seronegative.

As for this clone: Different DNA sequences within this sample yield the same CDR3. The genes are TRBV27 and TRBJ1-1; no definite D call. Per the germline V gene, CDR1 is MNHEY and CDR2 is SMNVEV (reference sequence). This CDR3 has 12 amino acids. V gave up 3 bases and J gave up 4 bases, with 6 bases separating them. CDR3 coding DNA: TGTGCCAGCAGTTTCCGGGGCACTGAAGCTTTCTTT. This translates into CASSFRGTEAFF.

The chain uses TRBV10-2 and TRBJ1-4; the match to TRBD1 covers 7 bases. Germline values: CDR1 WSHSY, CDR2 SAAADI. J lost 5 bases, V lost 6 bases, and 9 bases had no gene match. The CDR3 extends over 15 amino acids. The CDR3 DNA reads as TGCGCCAGCAGGGACCTAGGGGGCGCCAATGAAAAACTGTTTTTT. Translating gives CASRDLGGANEKLFF.

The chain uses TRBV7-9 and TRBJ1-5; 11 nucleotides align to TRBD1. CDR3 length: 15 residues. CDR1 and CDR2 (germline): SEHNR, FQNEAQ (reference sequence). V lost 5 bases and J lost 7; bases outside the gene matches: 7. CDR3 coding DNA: TGTGCCAGCAGCCTGGGACAGGGGGTAGAGCAGCCCCAGCATTTT. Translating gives CASSLGQGVEQPQHF.

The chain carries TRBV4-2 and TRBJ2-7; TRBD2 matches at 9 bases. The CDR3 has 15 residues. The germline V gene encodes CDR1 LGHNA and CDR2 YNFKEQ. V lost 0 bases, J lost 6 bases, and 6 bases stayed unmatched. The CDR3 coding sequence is TGTGCCAGCAGCCAAGAGGGCGGGAGGGGCCCCGAGCAGTACTTC. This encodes CASSQEGGRGPEQYF.

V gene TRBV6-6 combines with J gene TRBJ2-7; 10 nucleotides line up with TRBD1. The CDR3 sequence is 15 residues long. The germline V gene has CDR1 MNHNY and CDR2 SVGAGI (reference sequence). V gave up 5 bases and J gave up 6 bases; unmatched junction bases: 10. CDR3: CASSPTGTGVLEQYF. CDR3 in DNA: TGTGCCAGCAGTCCGACCGGGACAGGGGTCCTCGAGCAGTACTTC.

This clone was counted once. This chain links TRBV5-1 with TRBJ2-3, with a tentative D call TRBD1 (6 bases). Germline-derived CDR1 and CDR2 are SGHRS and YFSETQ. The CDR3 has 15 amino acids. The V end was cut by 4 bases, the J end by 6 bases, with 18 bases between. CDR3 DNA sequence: TGCGCCAGCAGCACACAAACAGGGTTCGAGGATACGCAGTATTTT. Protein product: CASSTQTGFEDTQYF.

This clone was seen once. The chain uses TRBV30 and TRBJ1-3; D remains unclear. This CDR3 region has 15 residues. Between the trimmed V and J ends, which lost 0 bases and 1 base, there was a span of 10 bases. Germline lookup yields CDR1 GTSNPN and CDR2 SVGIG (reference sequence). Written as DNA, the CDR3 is TGTGCCTGGAGTGTGGTCATGAGTTCTGGAAACACCATATATTTT. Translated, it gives CAWSVVMSSGNTIYF.

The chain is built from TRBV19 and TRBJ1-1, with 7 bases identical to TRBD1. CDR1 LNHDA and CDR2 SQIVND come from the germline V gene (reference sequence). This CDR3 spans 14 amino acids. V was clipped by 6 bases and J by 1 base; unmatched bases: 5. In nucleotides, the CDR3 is TGTGCCAGTAGGGACAGGCGAACGAACACTGAAGCTTTCTTT. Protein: CASRDRRTNTEAFF.

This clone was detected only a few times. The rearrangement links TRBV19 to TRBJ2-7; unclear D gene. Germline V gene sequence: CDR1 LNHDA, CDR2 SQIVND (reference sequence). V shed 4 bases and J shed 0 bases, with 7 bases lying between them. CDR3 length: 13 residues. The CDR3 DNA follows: TGTGCCAGTAGTAGGCTAGTCTCCTACGAGCAGTACTTC. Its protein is CASSRLVSYEQYF.

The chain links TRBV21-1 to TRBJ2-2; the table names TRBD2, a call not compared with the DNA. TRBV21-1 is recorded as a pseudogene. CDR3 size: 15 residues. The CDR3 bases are TGTGCCAGCAGCTCGAAGCGGAAACTCACCGGGGAGCTGTTTTTT. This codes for CASSSKRKLTGELFF.

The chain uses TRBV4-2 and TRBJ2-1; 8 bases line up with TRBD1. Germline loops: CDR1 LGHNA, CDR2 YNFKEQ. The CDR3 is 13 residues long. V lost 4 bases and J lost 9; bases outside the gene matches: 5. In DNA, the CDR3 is TGTGCCAGCAGCCGGACAGGGACGGGTGAGCAGTTCTTC. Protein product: CASSRTGTGEQFF.

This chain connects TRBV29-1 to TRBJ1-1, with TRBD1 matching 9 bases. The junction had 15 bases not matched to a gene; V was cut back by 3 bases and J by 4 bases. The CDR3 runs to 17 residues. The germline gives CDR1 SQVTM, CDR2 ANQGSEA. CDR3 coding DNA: TGCAGCGTTGACGATGGACAGGGGCTTAGAGTGGTCACTGAAGCTTTCTTT. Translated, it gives CSVDDGQGLRVVTEAFF.

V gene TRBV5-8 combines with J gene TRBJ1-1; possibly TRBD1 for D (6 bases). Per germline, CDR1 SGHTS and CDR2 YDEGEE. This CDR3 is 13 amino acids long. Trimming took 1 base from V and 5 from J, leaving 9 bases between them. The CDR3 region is CASSLRDKTEAFF. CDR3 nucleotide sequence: TGTGCCAGCAGCTTGAGGGACAAAACTGAAGCTTTCTTT.

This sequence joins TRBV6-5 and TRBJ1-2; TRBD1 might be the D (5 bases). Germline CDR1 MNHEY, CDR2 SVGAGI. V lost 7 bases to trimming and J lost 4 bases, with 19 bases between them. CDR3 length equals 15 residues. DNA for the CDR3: TGTGCCAGCATTACGGGGGGGGACGGGACCTATGGCTACACCTTC. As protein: CASITGGDGTYGYTF.

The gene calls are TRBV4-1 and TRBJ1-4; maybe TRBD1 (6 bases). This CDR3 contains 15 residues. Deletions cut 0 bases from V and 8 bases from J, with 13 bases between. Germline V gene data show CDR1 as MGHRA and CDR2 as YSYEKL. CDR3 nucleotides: TGCGCCAGCAGCCAAGAGGGGGGGCTCCAGGAAAAACTGTTTTTT. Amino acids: CASSQEGGLQEKLFF.

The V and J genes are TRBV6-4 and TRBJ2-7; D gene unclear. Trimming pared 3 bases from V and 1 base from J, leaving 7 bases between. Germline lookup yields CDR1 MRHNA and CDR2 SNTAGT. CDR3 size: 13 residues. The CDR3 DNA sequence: TGTGCCAGCAGTGATAATCAGTCCTACGAGCAGTACTTC. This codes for CASSDNQSYEQYF.

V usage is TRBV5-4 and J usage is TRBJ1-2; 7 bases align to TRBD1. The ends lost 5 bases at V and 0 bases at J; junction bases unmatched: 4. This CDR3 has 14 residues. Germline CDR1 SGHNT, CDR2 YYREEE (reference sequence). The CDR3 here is CASRQGTTNYGYTF. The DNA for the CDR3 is TGTGCCAGCAGACAGGGGACCACTAACTATGGCTACACCTTC.

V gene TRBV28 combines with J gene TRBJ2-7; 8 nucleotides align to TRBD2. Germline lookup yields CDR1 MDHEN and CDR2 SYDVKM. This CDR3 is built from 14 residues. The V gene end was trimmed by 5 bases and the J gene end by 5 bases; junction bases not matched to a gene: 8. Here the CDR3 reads CASSLAGPSHEQYF. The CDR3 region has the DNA TGTGCCAGCAGTCTAGCGGGCCCCTCGCACGAGCAGTACTTC.